Following are 24 T cell receptor beta chains from one sample sequenced in a study of shared clonotypes between healthy human individuals. Sequenced by immunoSEQ multiplex PCR; TCRdb stores in-frame clones only, minus some. The table shows approximately 480,000 clones, with roughly 85% occurring only once. The sample comprised PBMCs. The receptors derive from a woman between 35 and 50 years old in good health. Some clones in this sample may be carry-over from other donors' samples.

This clone has just one count. The chain carries TRBV4-2 and TRBJ1-1; no firm D call. V was trimmed by 1 base and J by 7 bases, leaving 4 bases between them. Per the germline V gene, CDR1 is LGHNA and CDR2 is YNFKEQ. This CDR3 region has 11 residues. The CDR3 protein is CASSQGGEAFF. The CDR3, as DNA: TGTGCCAGCAGCCAAGGGGGTGAAGCTTTCTTT.

The chain combines TRBV2 with TRBJ1-1; D call uncertain. V gave up 3 bases and J gave up 1 base, with 12 bases separating them. CDR1 and CDR2 from the germline V gene are SNHLY and FYNNEI. The CDR3 contains 15 residues. CDR3 nucleotides: TGTGCCAGCAGTGAGTGGTCTCCGGAGAACACTGAAGCTTTCTTT. It translates to CASSEWSPENTEAFF.

J is TRBJ1-1 and V is TRBV6-5; 7 bases fit TRBD1. In germline, CDR1 is MNHEY, CDR2 SVGAGI. There are 14 residues in the CDR3. V trimming: 2 bases; J trimming: 5 bases; junction bases outside the gene matches: 5. The CDR3 DNA reads as TGTGCCAGCAGTTACCTACAGGGGAATACTGAAGCTTTCTTT. Translating it yields CASSYLQGNTEAFF.

This sequence joins TRBV7-2 and TRBJ1-2; no reliable D call. The germline V gene encodes CDR1 SGHTA and CDR2 FQGNSA. CDR3 length: 12 amino acids. V gave up 1 base and J gave up 4 bases, with 4 bases separating them. The DNA of the CDR3 is TGTGCCAGCAGCTTAGATTTCTATGGCTACACCTTC. It specifies CASSLDFYGYTF.

The genes are TRBV6-6 and TRBJ2-7; D possibly corresponds to TRBD2 (5 bases). This CDR3 has 13 amino acids. V was clipped by 6 bases and J by 4 bases, with 13 bases between them. Germline V gene data show CDR1 as MNHNY and CDR2 as SVGAGI (reference sequence). CDR3 in amino acids: CASRLGVGYEQYF. Here the CDR3 DNA reads TGTGCCAGCAGACTCGGGGTCGGGTACGAGCAGTACTTC.

V and J are TRBV6-1 and TRBJ2-1; 10 bases map to TRBD1. Germline assignment: CDR1 MNHNS and CDR2 SASEGT. Trimming took 4 bases from V and 1 from J; bases not matched to a gene: 10. The CDR3 extends over 18 amino acids. The CDR3 here is CASSVVLRDRGSYNEQFF. The CDR3 DNA reads as TGTGCCAGCAGTGTCGTACTCCGGGACAGGGGTTCCTACAATGAGCAGTTCTTC.

The rearrangement links TRBV2 to TRBJ2-3; 12 bases line up with TRBD1. This CDR3 contains 17 residues. V trimming: 6 bases; J trimming: 5 bases; junction bases outside the gene matches: 12. In germline, CDR1 is SNHLY, CDR2 FYNNEI. Here the CDR3 DNA reads TGTGCCAGCAGCGGATTGGGACAGGGGGCGTACGAAGATACGCAGTATTTT. It translates to CASSGLGQGAYEDTQYF.

The chain has TRBV30 and TRBJ1-1, with D hard to call. Trimming cost V 1 base and J 8 bases, with 11 bases left between them. The V gene's germline CDR1 is GTSNPN and CDR2 SVGIG (reference sequence). The CDR3 has 12 residues. CDR3 nucleotide sequence: TGTGCCTGGAGTGGCCTCGCGGTCGAAGCTTTCTTT. Residues: CAWSGLAVEAFF.

This clone was seen just once. The chain combines TRBV9 with TRBJ2-2, with D maybe TRBD2 (5 bases). Per germline, CDR1 SGDLS and CDR2 YYNGEE. V lost 3 bases, J lost 1 base, and 10 bases lay in between. This CDR3 is built from 15 residues. CDR3 sequence (DNA): TGTGCCAGCAGCGGCCCCGGGAAGAACACCGGGGAGCTGTTTTTT. Its translation is CASSGPGKNTGELFF.

This clone was seen repeatedly, ten times or more. The sample carries other DNA sequences with the same CDR3. The V call is TRBV14, the J call TRBJ1-2, with a possible D match to TRBD1 (5 bases). From germline, CDR1 is SGHDN and CDR2 FVKESK. With 4 bases removed from V and 5 bases from J, the gap between germline ends came to 8 bases. The CDR3 spans 12 residues. The CDR3, as DNA: TGTGCCAGCAGCCGCCAGGGTTATGGCTACACCTTC. As protein: CASSRQGYGYTF.

The chain combines TRBV5-1 with TRBJ2-6; 7 bases match TRBD2. The J segment lost 1 base and the V segment lost 0 bases, leaving 4 bases of the junction unmatched. CDR3 length: 17 residues. Germline values: CDR1 SGHRS, CDR2 YFSETQ. The CDR3 DNA follows: TGCGCCAGCAGCTTGGAAGTTAGCGGGTCTGGGGCCAACGTCCTGACTTTC. Amino acids: CASSLEVSGSGANVLTF.

This sequence joins TRBV27 and TRBJ2-2; D is perhaps TRBD2 (6 bases). Germline lookup yields CDR1 MNHEY and CDR2 SMNVEV (reference sequence). Between the trimmed V and J ends, which lost 4 bases and 5 bases, there was a span of 8 bases. CDR3 length equals 13 residues. The CDR3 is CASSWRETGELFF. The CDR3 DNA follows: TGTGCCAGCAGTTGGCGGGAAACCGGGGAGCTGTTTTTT.

The V gene is TRBV11-2, the J gene TRBJ1-4; 7 bases match TRBD1. This CDR3 spans 15 amino acids. CDR1 is SGHAT and CDR2 is FQNNGV in the germline V gene. The V segment lost 5 bases and the J segment 6 bases; nucleotides outside the gene matches: 9. The CDR3 reads CASSATGDGDEKLFF. DNA for the CDR3: TGTGCCAGCAGCGCCACAGGGGATGGGGATGAAAAACTGTTTTTT.

As to this clone: Being one base from a much bigger clone, this may be a read error. J is TRBJ2-7 and V is TRBV28, with a weak D call TRBD1 (6 bases). Germline V lookup: CDR1 MDHEN, CDR2 SYDVKM. The CDR3 length is 14 residues. DNA for the CDR3: TGTGCCAGCAGTGTGCTGGACAGAACCTACAAGCAGTACTTC. It is translated as CASSVLDRTYKQYF.

The chain joins TRBV28 to TRBJ2-1; the D gene could be TRBD1 or TRBD2 (5 bases each). The V gene's germline CDR1 is MDHEN and CDR2 SYDVKM. V shed 6 bases and J shed 2 bases, with 14 bases lying between them. This CDR3 is 15 amino acids long. As DNA, the CDR3 is TGTGCCAGCAGCCTGAGGGGCAGGCCCTACAATGAGCAGTTCTTC. Its translation: CASSLRGRPYNEQFF.

J is TRBJ2-7 and V is TRBV12-5, with D unclear. There are 13 residues in the CDR3. In germline, CDR1 is LGHNT, CDR2 FRNRAP. The V end was cut by 7 bases, the J end by 0 bases, with 10 bases between. This CDR3 reads CASAPGSSYEQYF. The CDR3 DNA reads TGTGCTAGTGCCCCTGGTAGCTCCTACGAGCAGTACTTC.

The chain combines TRBV5-6 with TRBJ1-4; D call uncertain. The CDR3 loop spans 18 amino acids. Trimming shortened V by 2 bases and J by 3 bases, and 20 bases separated the two germline ends. The germline gives CDR1 SGHDT, CDR2 YYEEEE. The CDR3 nucleotides are TGTGCCAGCAGCTTATGGGTCCTTCAATGGGAGCCTAATGAAAAACTGTTTTTT. Its translation is CASSLWVLQWEPNEKLFF.

A word on this clone: The likely explanation is a read error, given a far larger clone one base away. The chain combines TRBV27 with TRBJ2-2, with no clear D. The germline gives CDR1 MNHEY, CDR2 SMNVEV (reference sequence). This CDR3 contains 13 residues. The V end lost 2 bases, the J end lost 1 base, and 2 bases lay between the germline ends. As DNA, the CDR3 is TGTGCCAGCAGTTTAATGAACACCGGGGAGCTGTTTTTT. It specifies CASSLMNTGELFF.

This chain connects TRBV10-2 to TRBJ2-5, with a tentative D call TRBD1 (6 bases). The germline gives CDR1 WSHSY, CDR2 SAAADI. The CDR3 has 13 amino acids. With 5 bases removed from V and 5 bases from J, the gap between germline ends came to 12 bases. CDR3 amino acids: CASSTGRRETQYF. The DNA for the CDR3 is TGCGCCAGCAGTACAGGGCGTAGGGAGACCCAGTACTTC.

This chain connects TRBV27 to TRBJ1-2; D might be TRBD1 (5 bases). The V end was cut by 2 bases, the J end by 8 bases, with 12 bases between. There are 13 residues in the CDR3. Germline assignment: CDR1 MNHEY and CDR2 SMNVEV (reference sequence). The CDR3 spells CASSLDRTRGYTF. CDR3 in DNA: TGTGCCAGCAGTTTAGACAGAACGCGGGGCTACACCTTC.

The genes are TRBV6-5 and TRBJ2-5, with TRBD2 matching over 13 bases. The CDR3 runs to 15 residues. CDR1 and CDR2 from the germline V gene are MNHEY and SVGAGI. Trimming at V came to 5 bases and at J to 5 bases, leaving 5 bases not matched to a gene. In nucleotides, the CDR3 is TGTGCCAGCAGTCGGACTAGCGGGAGAATGGAGACCCAGTACTTC. Protein: CASSRTSGRMETQYF.

There are a few counts of this clone. V usage is TRBV7-2 and J usage is TRBJ1-1, with TRBD1 matching over 11 bases. The V and J ends lost 4 bases and 3 bases, in that order; junction bases with no gene match: 4. The CDR3 contains 15 residues. CDR1 is SGHTA and CDR2 is FQGNSA in the germline V gene. The CDR3: CASSSGTGGYTEAFF. The CDR3 nucleotides are TGTGCCAGCAGCTCCGGGACAGGGGGTTACACTGAAGCTTTCTTT.

In its sample, this clone was seen once. The genes are TRBV7-7 and TRBJ2-7, with no clear D. The V and J ends lost 5 bases and 1 base respectively, with 12 bases between them. Germline V gives CDR1 SSHAT, CDR2 FNYEAQ (reference sequence). This CDR3 comprises 14 residues. CDR3 coding DNA: TGTGCCAGCAGCCCCACCCCCGAGTCCTACGAGCAGTACTTC. Its translation is CASSPTPESYEQYF.

This chain joins TRBV5-4 and TRBJ2-5, with no clear D. CDR1 is SGHNT and CDR2 is YYREEE in the germline V gene (reference sequence). CDR3 size: 15 residues. V was shortened by 0 bases and J by 1 base, with 10 bases between the two germline ends. CDR3 nucleotides: TGTGCCAGCAGCTTGGGCCTGGGTGGCCAAGAGACCCAGTACTTC. This codes for CASSLGLGGQETQYF.